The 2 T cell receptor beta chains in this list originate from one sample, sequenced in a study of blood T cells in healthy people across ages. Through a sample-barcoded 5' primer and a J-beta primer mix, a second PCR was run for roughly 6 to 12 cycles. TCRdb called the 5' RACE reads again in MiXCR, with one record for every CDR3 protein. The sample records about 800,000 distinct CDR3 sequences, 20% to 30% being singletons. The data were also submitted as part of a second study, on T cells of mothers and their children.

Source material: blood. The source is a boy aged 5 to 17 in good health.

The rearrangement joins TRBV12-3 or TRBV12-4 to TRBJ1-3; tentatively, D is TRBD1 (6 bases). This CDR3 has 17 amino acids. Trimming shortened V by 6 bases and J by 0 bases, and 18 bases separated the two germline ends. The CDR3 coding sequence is TGTGCCAGCAGCCCCACCCAGGGGTCCCACTCTGGAAACACCATATATTTT. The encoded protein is CASSPTQGSHSGNTIYF.

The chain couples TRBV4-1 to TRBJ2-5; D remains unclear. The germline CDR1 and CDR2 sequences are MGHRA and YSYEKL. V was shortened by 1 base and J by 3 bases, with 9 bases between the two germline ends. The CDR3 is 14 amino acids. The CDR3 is CASSQGDTKETQYF. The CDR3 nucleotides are TGCGCCAGCAGCCAAGGTGACACGAAAGAGACCCAGTACTTC.